This T cell receptor beta chain originates from a study of shared clonotypes between healthy human individuals. General study points: A reduction in generation probabilities was seen for non-shared clonotypes relative to those shared by all four donors.

Caucasian adults living in Nashville, Tennessee, provided all samples. CDR1 SGHTA and CDR2 FQGNSA come from the germline V gene. The V gene end was trimmed by 5 bases and the J gene end by 2 bases; junction bases not matched to a gene: 8. CDR3 length: 16 amino acids. About this clone itself: Its cognate antigen is unknown.

Sequencing was performed with immunoSEQ multiplex PCR; in TCRdb, only in-frame clones are kept and a portion is missing. The profile shows approximately 2.4 million clones, approximately 96% of them singletons. The sample consisted of naive CD4+ T cells sorted from blood. Subset specified: CD45RA+ positively selected. The clonotype comes from a man between 18 and 29 years old in good health. The chain employs TRBV7-2 and TRBJ2-5, with 10 bases identical to TRBD2. CDR3 residues: CASSASGTSEQETQYF. As DNA, the CDR3 is TGTGCCAGCAGCGCCTCCGGGACTAGCGAACAAGAGACCCAGTACTTC.